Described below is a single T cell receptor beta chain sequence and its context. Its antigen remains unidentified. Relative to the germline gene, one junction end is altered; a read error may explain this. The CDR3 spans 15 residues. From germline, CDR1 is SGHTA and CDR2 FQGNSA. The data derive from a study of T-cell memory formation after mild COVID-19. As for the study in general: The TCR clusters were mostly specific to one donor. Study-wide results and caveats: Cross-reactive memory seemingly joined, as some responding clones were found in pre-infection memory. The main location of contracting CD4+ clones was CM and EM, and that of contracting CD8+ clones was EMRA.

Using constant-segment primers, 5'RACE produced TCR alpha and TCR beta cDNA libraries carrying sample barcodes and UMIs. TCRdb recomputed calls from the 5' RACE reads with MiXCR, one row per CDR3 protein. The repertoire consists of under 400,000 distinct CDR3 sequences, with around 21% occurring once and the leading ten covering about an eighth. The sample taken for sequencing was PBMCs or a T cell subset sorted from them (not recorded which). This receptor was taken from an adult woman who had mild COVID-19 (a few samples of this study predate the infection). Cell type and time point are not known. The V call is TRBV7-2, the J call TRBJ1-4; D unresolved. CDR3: CVSSPYAATNEKLFF. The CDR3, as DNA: TGTGTCAGCAGCCCCTATGCAGCAACTAATGAAAAACTGTTTTTT.